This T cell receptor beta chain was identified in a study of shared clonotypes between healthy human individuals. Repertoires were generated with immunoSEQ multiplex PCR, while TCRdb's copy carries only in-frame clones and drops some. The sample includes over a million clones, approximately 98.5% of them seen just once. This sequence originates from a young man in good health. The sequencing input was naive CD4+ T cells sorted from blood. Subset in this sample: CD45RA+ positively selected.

CDR3 in amino acids: CASSETSGGLGGVYEQYF. CDR3 coding DNA: TGTGCCAGCAGTGAAACCTCCGGCGGGCTCGGGGGAGTCTACGAGCAGTACTTC. This chain connects TRBV6-1 to TRBJ2-7, with D possibly being TRBD2 (6 bases). V dropped 2 bases and J dropped 3 bases, with 23 bases sitting between them. Looked up from germline, CDR1 is MNHNS and CDR2 is SASEGT. This CDR3 comprises 18 residues.